The 15 T cell receptor beta chains given below trace back to one sample, sequenced in a study of cytomegalovirus exposure and HLA in healthy donors. Amplification used 60 Vbeta primers and 13 Jbeta primers. Sequencing used immunoSEQ multiplex PCR; TCRdb keeps in-frame clones, though not all of them. This sample has approximately 100,000 clones, with around 75% found just once. Sequenced material: PBMCs. Every receptor here comes from a man over 45 in good health and CMV-seronegative.

A few counts support this clone. The chain couples TRBV15 to TRBJ2-2; TRBD1 matches 9 bases. Trimming removed 1 base from V and 2 bases from J; junction bases left unmatched: 5. Per germline, CDR1 LNHNV and CDR2 YYDKDF (reference sequence). There are 17 residues in the CDR3. The DNA for the CDR3 is TGTGCCACCAGCAGAGCTAGGACAGGGGTCAACACCGGGGAGCTGTTTTTT. It codes for CATSRARTGVNTGELFF.

The chain has TRBV7-2 and TRBJ2-6; 8 bases are a match to TRBD2. CDR3 length equals 15 residues. CDR1 is SGHTA, CDR2 FQGNSA, per germline. V was pared by 5 bases and J by 2 bases, with 2 bases of the junction left unmatched. CDR3 nucleotide sequence: TGTGCCAGCAGCCCCGGGAGGGCTGGGGCCAACGTCCTGACTTTC. Amino acids: CASSPGRAGANVLTF.

The chain employs TRBV7-6 and TRBJ2-6; D unresolved. The CDR3 totals 16 residues. Trimming took off 4 bases at V and 0 bases at J, with 10 bases between the two ends. CDR1 and CDR2 (germline): SGHVS, FNYEAQ. CDR3 DNA: TGTGCCAGCAGCTCTGGCCGTCCCTCTGGGGCCAACGTCCTGACTTTC. This encodes CASSSGRPSGANVLTF. The full variable domain, with the rest looked up from reference TRBV7-6 and TRBJ2-6, is GAGVSQSPRYKVTKRGQDVALRCDPISGHVSLYWYRQALGQGPEFLTYFNYEAQQDKSGLPNDRFSAERPEGSISTLTIQRTEQRDSAMYRCASSSGRPSGANVLTFGAGSRLTVL.

This clone has only one observation. V gene TRBV5-4 combines with J gene TRBJ2-7; 7 bases match TRBD1. Germline V gives CDR1 SGHNT, CDR2 YYREEE (reference sequence). The trim removed 6 bases at V and 2 bases at J, leaving 5 bases unmatched. This CDR3 has 13 residues. The CDR3 spells CASNFGQAYEQYF. The CDR3 bases are TGTGCCAGCAACTTCGGACAGGCCTACGAGCAGTACTTC.

The rearrangement uses TRBV9 and TRBJ1-4; D is undetermined. V was clipped by 4 bases and J by 7 bases, with 17 bases between them. Germline V gene data show CDR1 as SGDLS and CDR2 as YYNGEE. The CDR3 runs to 15 residues. CDR3 region: CASSPTGSRAEKLFF. In DNA, the CDR3 is TGTGCCAGCAGCCCCACCGGGTCGAGGGCTGAAAAACTGTTTTTT.

The rearrangement links TRBV6-5 to TRBJ1-5, with TRBD1 matching over 8 bases. The CDR3 sequence is 15 residues long. CDR1 MNHEY and CDR2 SVGAGI come from the germline V gene. Trimming cost V 6 bases and J 4 bases; bases outside gene matches: 8. The CDR3 here is CASSSDRGGNQPQHF. The CDR3 coding sequence is TGTGCCAGCAGCTCCGACAGGGGAGGAAATCAGCCCCAGCATTTT.

J is TRBJ2-1 and V is TRBV7-3, with TRBD2 identical over 7 bases. V trimming: 1 base; J trimming: 5 bases; junction bases outside the gene matches: 5. There are 15 residues in the CDR3. Germline lookup yields CDR1 SGHTA and CDR2 FQGTGA. The CDR3 loop reads CASSLKTSRNNEQFF. CDR3 DNA: TGTGCCAGCAGCTTAAAGACTAGCCGGAACAATGAGCAGTTCTTC.

There are a few counts of this clone. The chain couples TRBV30 to TRBJ1-3; maybe TRBD1 (5 bases). Germline V CDR1 and CDR2: GTSNPN, SVGIG (reference sequence). The V end was cut by 2 bases, the J end by 4 bases, with 15 bases between. There are 15 residues in the CDR3. The CDR3 DNA is TGTGCCTGGAGTCCTGGGCCAGGGCTAGGAAACACCATATATTTT. Translation gives CAWSPGPGLGNTIYF.

The chain has TRBV5-1 and TRBJ1-4; 12 nucleotides match TRBD1. The CDR3 covers 13 residues. Per germline, CDR1 SGHRS and CDR2 YFSETQ. The V and J ends lost 7 bases and 9 bases, in that order; junction bases with no gene match: 4. The CDR3 spells CASQGQGAQKLFF. Written as DNA, the CDR3 is TGCGCCAGCCAGGGACAGGGGGCGCAAAAACTGTTTTTT.

The V call is TRBV2, the J call TRBJ1-1, with TRBD1 identical over 7 bases. J gave up 0 bases and V 4 bases, and 2 bases lay outside the gene matches. CDR3 length: 14 amino acids. The V gene's germline CDR1 is SNHLY and CDR2 FYNNEI. The CDR3 here is CASSGDSLNTEAFF. The CDR3 bases are TGTGCCAGCAGTGGGGACAGTCTGAACACTGAAGCTTTCTTT.

CDR3 bases: TGTGCCAGCAGTTTGCTAGCGGGAGGATCTTACGAGCAGTACTTC. Translation: CASSLLAGGSYEQYF. The V and J genes are TRBV27 and TRBJ2-7; 11 nucleotides match TRBD2. This CDR3 has 15 residues. Germline values: CDR1 MNHEY, CDR2 SMNVEV (reference sequence). The V segment lost 3 bases and the J segment 4 bases; nucleotides outside the gene matches: 5.

This clone was seen just once. The chain carries TRBV25-1 and TRBJ2-7, with D tentatively TRBD1 (6 bases). Germline V CDR1 and CDR2: MGHDK, SYGVNS. Between the trimmed V and J ends, which lost 3 bases and 3 bases, there was a span of 15 bases. The CDR3 covers 15 residues. The CDR3 sequence: CASSETQTGFYEQYF. The DNA for the CDR3 is TGTGCCAGCAGTGAGACCCAAACAGGGTTCTACGAGCAGTACTTC.

Only one count was recorded for this clone. The rearrangement uses TRBV7-2 and TRBJ1-2; 7 bases are shared with TRBD1. This CDR3 contains 15 residues. Germline assignment: CDR1 SGHTA and CDR2 FQGNSA. Trimming removed 5 bases from V and 6 bases from J; junction bases left unmatched: 12. The CDR3 reads CASSPQVGQVHGYTF. The CDR3 coding sequence is TGTGCCAGCAGCCCGCAGGTTGGACAGGTCCATGGCTACACCTTC.

The chain uses TRBV6-5 and TRBJ2-7, with D possibly being TRBD1 (6 bases). Trimming took off 7 bases at V and 4 bases at J, with 20 bases between the two ends. CDR3 length equals 15 residues. CDR1 and CDR2 (germline): MNHEY, SVGAGI. CDR3 loop: CASTPGDRLGYEQYF. Written as DNA, the CDR3 is TGTGCCAGCACCCCAGGGGACCGCTTAGGGTACGAGCAGTACTTC.

This clone showed up just a few times. The chain is built from TRBV5-1 and TRBJ2-2, with D possibly matching TRBD2 (6 bases). The CDR3 is 16 amino acids. Germline V lookup: CDR1 SGHRS, CDR2 YFSETQ. V was pared by 4 bases and J by 4 bases, with 17 bases between. The CDR3 region is CASSPLGQGGTGELFF. CDR3 coding DNA: TGCGCCAGCAGCCCGTTGGGGCAGGGAGGCACCGGGGAGCTGTTTTTT.